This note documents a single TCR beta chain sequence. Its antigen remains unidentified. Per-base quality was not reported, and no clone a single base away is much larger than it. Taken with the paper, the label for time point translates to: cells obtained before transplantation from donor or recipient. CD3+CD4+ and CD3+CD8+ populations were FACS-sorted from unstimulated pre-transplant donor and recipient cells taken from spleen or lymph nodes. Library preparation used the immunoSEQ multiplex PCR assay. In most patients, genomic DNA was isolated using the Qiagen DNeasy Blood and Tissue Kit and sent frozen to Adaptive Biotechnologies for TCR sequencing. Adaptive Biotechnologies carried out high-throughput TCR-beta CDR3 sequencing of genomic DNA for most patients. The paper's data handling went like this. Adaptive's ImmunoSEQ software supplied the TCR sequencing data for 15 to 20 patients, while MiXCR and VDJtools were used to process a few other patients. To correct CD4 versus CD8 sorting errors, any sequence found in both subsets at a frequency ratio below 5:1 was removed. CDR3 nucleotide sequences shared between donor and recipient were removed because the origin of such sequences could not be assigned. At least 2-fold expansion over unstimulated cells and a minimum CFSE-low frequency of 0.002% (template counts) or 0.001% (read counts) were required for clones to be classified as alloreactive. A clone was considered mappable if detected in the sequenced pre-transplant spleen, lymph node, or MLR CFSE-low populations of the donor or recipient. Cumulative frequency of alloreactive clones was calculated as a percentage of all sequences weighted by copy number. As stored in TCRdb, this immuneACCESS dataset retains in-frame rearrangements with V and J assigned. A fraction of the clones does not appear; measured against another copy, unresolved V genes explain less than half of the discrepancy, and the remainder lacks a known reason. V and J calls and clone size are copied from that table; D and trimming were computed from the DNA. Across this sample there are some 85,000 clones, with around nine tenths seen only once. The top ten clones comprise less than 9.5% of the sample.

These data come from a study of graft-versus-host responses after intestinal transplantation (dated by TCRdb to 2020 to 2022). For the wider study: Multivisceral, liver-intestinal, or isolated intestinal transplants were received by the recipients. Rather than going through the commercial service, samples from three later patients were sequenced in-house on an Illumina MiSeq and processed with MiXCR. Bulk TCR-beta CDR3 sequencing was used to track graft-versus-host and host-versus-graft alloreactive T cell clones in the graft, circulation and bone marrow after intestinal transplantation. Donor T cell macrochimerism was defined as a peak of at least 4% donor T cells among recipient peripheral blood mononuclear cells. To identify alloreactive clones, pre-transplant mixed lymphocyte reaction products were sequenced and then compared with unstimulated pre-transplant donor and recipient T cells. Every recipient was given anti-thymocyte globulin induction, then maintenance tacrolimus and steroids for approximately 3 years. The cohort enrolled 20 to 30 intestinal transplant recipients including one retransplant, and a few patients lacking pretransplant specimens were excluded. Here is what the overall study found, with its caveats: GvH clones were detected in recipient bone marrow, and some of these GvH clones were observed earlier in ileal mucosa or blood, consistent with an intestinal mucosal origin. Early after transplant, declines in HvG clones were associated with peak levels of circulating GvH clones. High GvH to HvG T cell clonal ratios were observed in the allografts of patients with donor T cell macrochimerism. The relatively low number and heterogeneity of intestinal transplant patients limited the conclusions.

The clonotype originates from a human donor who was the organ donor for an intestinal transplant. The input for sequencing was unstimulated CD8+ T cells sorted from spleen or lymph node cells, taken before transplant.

CDR3 sequence: CASSFYGDNNEQFF. The DNA reads TGTGCCAGCAGTTTCTATGGGGATAACAATGAGCAGTTCTTC. This chain is built from TRBV27 and TRBJ2-1; a confident D gene designation cannot be given. At the junction V is shortened by 3 bases and J by 5 bases, with 11 bases in between. The CDR3 measures 14 amino acids from cysteine to phenylalanine. Left in the record is the CDR3 DNA by itself, 42 bases read in frame from the first base. In the germline V gene (reference sequence), CDR1 corresponds to MNHEY and CDR2 to SMNVEV.